Sequencing of this T cell receptor (beta chain) was carried out in a study of CD8+CD57+ T cells in acquired aplastic anemia. The wider study: The mean DNA yield obtained from sorted CD4+ and CD8+ cells came to approximately 3 ug. Healthy donors averaged approximately 9.8 million reads for CD4+ cells.

This clonotype has just one count. Antigen: not known. Profiling that covered TCR beta VDJ and CDR3 relied on genomic DNA as its template. Via MiXCR, TCRdb re-called the reads, giving one row per CDR3 protein. The repertoire has some 130,000 distinct CDR3 sequences, 48% of them found once; the top ten carry 2% to 3%. With 6 bases removed from V and 1 base from J, the gap between germline ends came to 12 bases. Germline CDR1 reads ENHRY; CDR2 reads SYGVKD. This CDR3 region has 14 residues. Notes on the study in general: Common to patients and controls were 25 to 30 CD8+ CDR3 sequences.

What was sequenced was sorted CD4+, CD8+, or CD8+CD57+ T cells (not recorded which) from PBMCs. The clonotype originates from a human donor in good health, serving as a control. The chain is built from TRBV10-3 and TRBJ1-1, with D possibly matching TRBD1 (5 bases). This chain's CDR3 is CAIRIGGANTEAFF. In nucleotides, the CDR3 is TGTGCCATCAGAATCGGGGGAGCGAACACTGAAGCTTTCTTT.